The 8 T cell receptor beta chains in this list originate from one sample, sequenced in a study of CD8 T cells in ankylosing spondylitis. TCRdb recomputed calls from the 5' RACE reads with MiXCR, one row per CDR3 protein. The repertoire holds a few hundred thousand distinct CDR3 sequences, 20% to 25% seen once, with approximately 15% in the top ten. Study-wide findings and caveats: Fewer than ten highly homologous variants made up a TCR beta motif, and this motif appeared characteristic of ankylosing spondylitis blood.

For these TCRs, the target antigens are not known. The sample comprised blood, either unsorted or a sorted T cell fraction (not recorded which). Every receptor here comes from a male donor with ankylosing spondylitis.

The chain joins TRBV7-9 to TRBJ1-3; no clear D. In germline, CDR1 is SEHNR, CDR2 FQNEAQ (reference sequence). Trimming took off 1 base at V and 2 bases at J, with 15 bases between the two ends. This CDR3 comprises 17 residues. The CDR3 DNA reads TGTGCCAGCAGCTTAGACTACCCTAAAGGAACTGGAAACACCATATATTTT. Translated: CASSLDYPKGTGNTIYF.

This clonotype appeared many times. The rearrangement links TRBV12-3 or TRBV12-4 to TRBJ2-2; 14 bases map to TRBD2. The CDR3 has 17 residues. Germline trimming cut 7 bases from V and 1 base from J; bases unmatched to any gene: 5. The CDR3 reads CASTQTSGRENTGELFF. The DNA of the CDR3 is TGTGCCAGCACCCAGACTAGCGGGAGGGAGAACACCGGGGAGCTGTTTTTT.

This clonotype came up many times. The rearrangement joins TRBV5-1 to TRBJ2-3; D is unresolved. The ends were cut back, 1 base at V and 4 bases at J, with 7 bases in the middle. The CDR3 runs 13 residues. Per the germline V gene, CDR1 is SGHRS and CDR2 is YFSETQ. Here the CDR3 DNA reads TGCGCCAGCAGCTTGCTGGGCGCAGATACGCAGTATTTT. Its protein product is CASSLLGADTQYF. The full variable domain, rest sourced from reference TRBV5-1 and TRBJ2-3, is KAGVTQTPRYLIKTRGQQVTLSCSPISGHRSVSWYQQTPGQGLQFLFEYFSETQRNKGNFPGRFSGRQFSNSRSEMNVSTLELGDSALYLCASSLLGADTQYFGPGTRLTVL.

This clonotype has only a few counts. The V gene is TRBV28, the J gene TRBJ2-1, with 13 bases identical to TRBD2. V lost 5 bases, J lost 0 bases, and 10 bases stayed unmatched. The CDR3 consists of 19 residues. CDR1 is MDHEN, CDR2 SYDVKM, per germline. The CDR3 reads CASSSPGLAGIGSYNEQFF. The CDR3 region has the DNA TGTGCCAGCAGTAGCCCGGGACTAGCGGGAATTGGCTCCTACAATGAGCAGTTCTTC.

This sequence joins TRBV4-3 and TRBJ1-1; D unclear. Germline CDR1 LGHNA, CDR2 YSLEER. The CDR3 consists of 14 residues. V was pared by 2 bases and J by 1 base, with 8 bases between. The CDR3 DNA sequence: TGCGCCAGCAGCCAAAGGACGGGGAACACTGAAGCTTTCTTT. It yields the protein CASSQRTGNTEAFF.

The sample holds many counts of this clonotype. The chain is built from TRBV5-1 and TRBJ1-1; D not resolved. Trimming cost V 2 bases and J 4 bases, with 9 bases left between them. Germline CDR1 is SGHRS and CDR2 is YFSETQ. The CDR3 sequence is 13 residues long. The CDR3 here is CASSLGSPTEAFF. The CDR3 nucleotides are TGCGCCAGCAGCTTAGGATCCCCCACTGAAGCTTTCTTT.

The table lists this clonotype with a few counts. The genes are TRBV29-1 and TRBJ1-2; D remains unclear. The germline CDR1 and CDR2 sequences are SQVTM and ANQGSEA. Deletions cut 7 bases from V and 5 bases from J, with 11 bases between. The CDR3 has 11 residues. The CDR3 sequence is CSAVLTYGYTF. CDR3 DNA: TGCAGCGCTGTCCTTACATATGGCTACACCTTC.

This clonotype occurred a few times. The chain has TRBV20-1 and TRBJ2-7; D is possibly TRBD1 (6 bases). Between the trimmed V and J ends, which lost 6 bases and 4 bases, there was a span of 19 bases. In germline, CDR1 is DFQATT, CDR2 SNEGSKA (reference sequence). The CDR3 is 14 amino acids. The CDR3 region has the DNA TGCAGTGCAGAACCGGGACACGGAAAATACGAGCAGTACTTC. Translating gives CSAEPGHGKYEQYF.